The 24 T cell receptor beta chains below all came from one sample that was sequenced in a study of cytomegalovirus exposure and HLA in healthy donors listed by TCRdb under 2017. Library preparation used the immunoSEQ multiplex PCR assay. The multiplex PCR relied on a mix of 60 forward primers for TCR Vbeta segments and 13 reverse primers for TCR Jbeta segments. Entries here come from immuneACCESS through TCRdb and include only in-frame sequences with V and J called. Some clones fail to appear in such tables; in the studies checked, an unresolved V gene covers under half of the shortfall, and the cause of the remainder is unknown. This sample holds some 150,000 clones; 87% were observed only once. The ten largest clones take up around 0.93% of the sample. Sequenced material: PBMCs. The receptors come from a woman aged 25-40 years in good health and CMV-seronegative.

The chain links TRBV9 to TRBJ2-1; the D gene is possibly TRBD1 (5 bases). V lost 0 bases and J lost 5, with 9 bases in between. The CDR3 has 14 residues. CDR1 and CDR2 (germline): SGDLS, YYNGEE. The CDR3 DNA reads TGTGCCAGCAGCGTAGCTAACAGGAACAATGAGCAGTTCTTC. It encodes CASSVANRNNEQFF.

The rearrangement uses TRBV28 and TRBJ1-1; D unclear. Germline CDR1 is MDHEN and CDR2 is SYDVKM. The CDR3 is 12 residues long. Trimming took off 6 bases at V and 2 bases at J, with 7 bases between the two ends. CDR3 DNA: TGTGCCAGCAGCCTGTTCAACACTGAAGCTTTCTTT. It codes for CASSLFNTEAFF.

The CDR3 DNA reads TGTGCCAGCAGCCCTACGGGGGCTAGCGGTAGTCGGGAGCAGTACTTC. Protein sequence: CASSPTGASGSREQYF. The V and J genes are TRBV7-3 and TRBJ2-7; tentative D call: TRBD2 (7 bases). CDR1 SGHTA and CDR2 FQGTGA come from the germline V gene. The CDR3 is made up of 16 amino acids. V was trimmed by 5 bases and J by 7 bases, leaving 24 bases between them. Supplemented by reference TRBV7-3 and TRBJ2-7, the full variable domain reads GAGVSQTPSNKVTEKGKYVELRCDPISGHTALYWYRQSLGQGPEFLIYFQGTGAADDSGLPNDRFFAVRPEGSVSTLKIQRTERGDSAVYLCASSPTGASGSREQYFGPGTRLTVT.

The chain employs TRBV29-1 and TRBJ2-1; the D gene is possibly TRBD2 (6 bases). The CDR3 sequence is 16 residues long. Germline assignment: CDR1 SQVTM and CDR2 ANQGSEA. The germline V and J ends were trimmed by 4 bases and 0 bases, with 16 bases remaining between them. The DNA of the CDR3 is TGCAGCGTTGTGCCTGCCGGGGGACGCTCCTACAATGAGCAGTTCTTC. This sequence encodes CSVVPAGGRSYNEQFF.

V gene TRBV19 combines with J gene TRBJ2-3, with a possible D match to TRBD1 (6 bases). CDR3 size: 15 residues. Germline CDR1 reads LNHDA; CDR2 reads SQIVND (reference sequence). V was clipped by 5 bases and J by 0 bases, with 12 bases between them. In nucleotides, the CDR3 is TGTGCCAGTAGTTTATTGGGGGCTAGCACAGATACGCAGTATTTT. Translated, it gives CASSLLGASTDTQYF.

This rearrangement joins TRBV18 to TRBJ1-5, with D tentatively TRBD1 (5 bases). V gave up 3 bases and J gave up 5 bases, with 8 bases separating them. CDR3 size: 13 residues. The germline V gene encodes CDR1 KGHSH and CDR2 LQKENI. The CDR3 nucleotides are TGTGCCAGCTCACCGGGGGGAGATCAGCCCCAGCATTTT. This gives the protein CASSPGGDQPQHF. The full variable domain, completed using reference TRBV18 and TRBJ1-5, is NAGVMQNPRHLVRRRGQEARLRCSPMKGHSHVYWYRQLPEEGLKFMVYLQKENIIDESGMPKERFSAEFPKEGPSILRIQQVVRGDSAAYFCASSPGGDQPQHFGDGTRLSIL.

The chain couples TRBV12-5 to TRBJ1-1; the D gene is possibly TRBD1 (6 bases). Deletions cut 5 bases from V and 1 base from J, with 8 bases between. The CDR3 spans 13 residues. Looked up from germline, CDR1 is LGHNT and CDR2 is FRNRAP. This CDR3 reads CASGTQGNTEAFF. The CDR3 DNA reads TGTGCTAGTGGTACACAGGGGAACACTGAAGCTTTCTTT. The variable domain in full, completed from reference TRBV12-5 and TRBJ1-1, reads DARVTQTPRHKVTEMGQEVTMRCQPILGHNTVFWYRQTMMQGLELLAYFRNRAPLDDSGMPKDRFSAEMPDATLATLKIQPSEPRDSAVYFCASGTQGNTEAFFGQGTRLTVV.

The chain combines TRBV15 with TRBJ1-1, with D unclear. V shed 5 bases and J shed 1 base, with 11 bases lying between them. CDR3 length: 14 residues. Germline V CDR1 and CDR2: LNHNV, YYDKDF (reference sequence). This CDR3 reads CATSESPGNTEAFF. CDR3 in DNA: TGTGCCACCAGCGAGAGCCCGGGGAACACTGAAGCTTTCTTT.

The CDR3 sequence is CASSPGDGREQYF. The CDR3 bases are TGTGCCAGCTCACCAGGGGACGGGAGGGAGCAGTACTTC. This rearrangement joins TRBV18 to TRBJ2-7; 7 nucleotides line up with TRBD2. With V trimmed by 2 bases and J by 7 bases, 5 bases remained unmatched. Looked up from germline, CDR1 is KGHSH and CDR2 is LQKENI. There are 13 residues in the CDR3.

The chain employs TRBV18 and TRBJ2-1; TRBD2 aligns across 13 bases. This CDR3 is 18 amino acids long. V gave up 1 base and J gave up 2 bases; unmatched junction bases: 5. Per the germline V gene, CDR1 is KGHSH and CDR2 is LQKENI. The CDR3 is CASSPLLAGGGTYNEQFF. The DNA of the CDR3 is TGTGCCAGCTCACCACTACTAGCGGGAGGGGGGACCTACAATGAGCAGTTCTTC.

The chain has TRBV27 and TRBJ2-3; a possible D gene is TRBD1 (6 bases). The CDR3 sequence is 15 residues long. Germline-derived CDR1 and CDR2 are MNHEY and SMNVEV (reference sequence). V lost 5 bases and J lost 1, with 13 bases in between. The CDR3 spells CASSPLGAGTDTQYF. In nucleotides, the CDR3 is TGTGCCAGCAGTCCCCTGGGGGCTGGCACAGATACGCAGTATTTT.

The chain couples TRBV7-3 to TRBJ2-7; D might be TRBD2 (6 bases). The CDR3 has 13 amino acids. Germline CDR1 and CDR2: SGHTA and FQGTGA. The V end lost 4 bases, the J end lost 5 bases, and 12 bases lay between the germline ends. CDR3 nucleotide sequence: TGTGCCAGCAGCTATTTTGGAGGGCACGAGCAGTACTTC. This gives the protein CASSYFGGHEQYF.

The chain is built from TRBV19 and TRBJ1-1; D is unclear. V lost 7 bases to trimming and J lost 2 bases, with 14 bases between them. The CDR3 has 14 residues. Germline CDR1 and CDR2: LNHDA and SQIVND (reference sequence). DNA for the CDR3: TGTGCCAGTACAATTCAGGCCAGCAACACTGAAGCTTTCTTT. The encoded protein is CASTIQASNTEAFF.

The V call is TRBV14, the J call TRBJ1-6; unclear D gene. Trimming took off 1 base at V and 9 bases at J, with 7 bases between the two ends. CDR1 and CDR2 from the germline V gene are SGHDN and FVKESK. This CDR3 comprises 13 residues. The CDR3 DNA follows: TGTGCCAGCAGCCAAGGAGAGGTTTCACCCCTCCACTTT. Its translation: CASSQGEVSPLHF. Full variable domain (outside the CDR3, taken from reference TRBV14 and TRBJ1-6): EAGVTQFPSHSVIEKGQTVTLRCDPISGHDNLYWYRRVMGKEIKFLLHFVKESKQDESGMPNNRFLAERTGGTYSTLKVQPAELEDSGVYFCASSQGEVSPLHFGNGTRLTVT.

The rearrangement links TRBV28 to TRBJ2-2; a possible D gene is TRBD1 (5 bases). Trimming pared 8 bases from V and 0 bases from J, leaving 13 bases between. Germline CDR1 and CDR2: MDHEN and SYDVKM. CDR3 length: 15 amino acids. The CDR3 is CASSLRAANTGELFF. For the CDR3, the DNA is TGTGCCAGCTCCCTCAGGGCAGCGAACACCGGGGAGCTGTTTTTT.

The chain is built from TRBV2 and TRBJ2-5; a possible D gene is TRBD1 (6 bases). The CDR3 loop spans 15 amino acids. Germline CDR1 reads SNHLY; CDR2 reads FYNNEI. Trimming stripped 7 bases from V and 2 bases from J, with 17 bases between. In DNA, the CDR3 is TGTGCCAGCACCCAGCAGGGGCTTACGCAAGAGACCCAGTACTTC. Translating gives CASTQQGLTQETQYF.

This clone was counted a single time. This rearrangement joins TRBV4-1 to TRBJ1-6, with D unresolved. This CDR3 comprises 15 residues. V dropped 2 bases and J dropped 7 bases, with 12 bases sitting between them. Germline V gene sequence: CDR1 MGHRA, CDR2 YSYEKL. The CDR3: CASSQLSAGNSPLHF. In nucleotides, the CDR3 is TGCGCCAGCAGCCAACTTTCTGCGGGGAATTCACCCCTCCACTTT.

This clone was picked up a small number of times. The rearrangement joins TRBV6-8 to TRBJ2-7; 7 nucleotides align to TRBD1. This CDR3 comprises 15 residues. V lost 6 bases to trimming and J lost 4 bases; unmatched junction nucleotides: 12. Germline V CDR1 and CDR2: MNHGY, SAAAGT. CDR3: CASRLTGAKRYEQYF. The CDR3 nucleotides read TGTGCCAGCAGACTAACAGGGGCCAAACGATACGAGCAGTACTTC.

The chain employs TRBV7-9 and TRBJ1-2; unclear D gene. The V and J ends lost 3 bases and 7 bases respectively, with 9 bases between them. This CDR3 is 12 amino acids long. Germline loops: CDR1 SEHNR, CDR2 FQNEAQ (reference sequence). The CDR3 loop reads CASSLELGGYTF. The CDR3 region has the DNA TGTGCCAGCAGCTTGGAGTTGGGTGGCTACACCTTC.

The chain combines TRBV5-1 with TRBJ1-1; D gene uncertain. The CDR3 loop spans 15 amino acids. Germline V gene lookup returns CDR1 SGHRS and CDR2 YFSETQ. V lost 0 bases and J 4 bases, leaving 13 bases between the germline ends. The CDR3 DNA reads TGCGCCAGCAGCTTGGTCTTGGGAGGCGGCACTGAAGCTTTCTTT. Its translation: CASSLVLGGGTEAFF.

The chain links TRBV5-1 to TRBJ2-7, with D possibly TRBD2 on 5 matching bases. The germline gives CDR1 SGHRS, CDR2 YFSETQ. The CDR3 runs to 14 residues. The V end was cut by 7 bases, the J end by 0 bases, with 14 bases between. CDR3 nucleotide sequence: TGCGCCAGCCAAGGACTTTTCAGCTCCTACGAGCAGTACTTC. Translation: CASQGLFSSYEQYF.

The chain carries TRBV28 and TRBJ2-5, with a weak D call TRBD2 (6 bases). The V and J ends lost 4 bases and 5 bases respectively, with 29 bases between them. Germline CDR1 MDHEN, CDR2 SYDVKM. This CDR3 spans 19 amino acids. CDR3 sequence reads: CASSSYLAADYRKGETQYF. CDR3 DNA: TGTGCCAGCAGTTCTTATCTAGCCGCGGACTACCGAAAGGGGGAGACCCAGTACTTC.

The chain recombines TRBV28 with TRBJ1-1; TRBD1 might be the D (6 bases). The CDR3 totals 14 residues. Trimming cost V 6 bases and J 0 bases, with 11 bases left between them. Germline V lookup: CDR1 MDHEN, CDR2 SYDVKM. This CDR3 reads CASSDRPLNTEAFF. The CDR3 nucleotides are TGTGCCAGCAGCGACAGGCCTTTGAACACTGAAGCTTTCTTT.

This clone was picked up a small number of times. J is TRBJ2-1 and V is TRBV6-5; 8 positions match TRBD1. Trimming at V came to 7 bases and at J to 8 bases, leaving 7 bases not matched to a gene. The V gene's germline CDR1 is MNHEY and CDR2 SVGAGI. The CDR3 is 13 amino acids. The CDR3 sequence is CASTRTGSYEQFF. The CDR3, as DNA: TGTGCCAGCACTAGGACAGGGTCATATGAGCAGTTCTTC.